These T cell receptor beta chains were read from a single sample in a study of blood T cell repertoires in COVID-19. Measured with immunoSEQ multiplex PCR; TCRdb has only the in-frame clones, and not every one. The data contain 95,000 to 150,000 clones, roughly 89% of them singletons. Source material: peripheral blood. These receptors were obtained from a woman between 55 and 75 years old with COVID-19, enrolled during active disease. CDR3s include the opening cysteine and the closing phenylalanine or tryptophan. Fields, in order: clone size, D gene, J gene, V gene, CDR3 protein, CDR3 DNA. The D gene is left open where the match is weak. Clone size, where shown, is once, few, many, or a class for clones that have expanded.

clone_size: .; d_call: TRBD1; j_call: TRBJ1-2; v_call: TRBV25-1; cdr3_aa: CASAGTGGFGYGYTF; cdr3_nt: TGTGCCAGCGCCGGGACAGGGGGCTTCGGCTATGGCTACACCTTC
clone_size: .; d_call: .; j_call: TRBJ1-1; v_call: TRBV18; cdr3_aa: CASSPRIRVMNTEAFF; cdr3_nt: TGTGCCAGCTCACCACGAATACGGGTCATGAACACTGAAGCTTTCTTT
clone_size: .; d_call: .; j_call: TRBJ1-5; v_call: TRBV5-4; cdr3_aa: CASSLYLGGGGIWHF; cdr3_nt: TGTGCCAGCAGCTTATATCTAGGAGGGGGGGGAATATGGCATTTT
clone_size: .; d_call: TRBD1; j_call: TRBJ2-7; v_call: TRBV6-5; cdr3_aa: CASSLGQGAPYEQYF; cdr3_nt: TGTGCCAGCAGTTTGGGACAGGGGGCCCCCTACGAGCAGTACTTC
clone_size: .; d_call: .; j_call: TRBJ2-2; v_call: TRBV6-2/TRBV6-3; cdr3_aa: CASSKWPGELFF; cdr3_nt: TGTGCCAGCAGTAAGTGGCCCGGGGAGCTGTTTTTT
clone_size: .; d_call: TRBD1; j_call: TRBJ1-2; v_call: TRBV7-2; cdr3_aa: CASSLSGTGISGYTF; cdr3_nt: TGTGCCAGCAGCCTATCCGGGACAGGTATTAGTGGCTACACCTTC
clone_size: .; d_call: TRBD1; j_call: TRBJ2-7; v_call: TRBV4-1; cdr3_aa: CASSHTDRGYEQYF; cdr3_nt: TGCGCCAGCAGCCACACGGACAGGGGCTACGAGCAGTACTTC
clone_size: .; d_call: .; j_call: TRBJ1-2; v_call: TRBV19; cdr3_aa: CASSIGATSSTNYGYTF; cdr3_nt: TGTGCCAGTAGTATAGGGGCGACATCCAGTACTAACTATGGCTACACCTTC
clone_size: .; d_call: TRBD1; j_call: TRBJ1-2; v_call: TRBV11-2; cdr3_aa: CASSRGDRDGYTF; cdr3_nt: TGTGCCAGCAGCCGGGGGGACAGGGATGGCTACACCTTC
clone_size: .; d_call: .; j_call: TRBJ2-3; v_call: TRBV7-9; cdr3_aa: CASSLGGTGYTDTQYF; cdr3_nt: TGTGCCAGCAGCTTAGGTGGAACGGGATACACAGATACGCAGTATTTT
clone_size: .; d_call: TRBD2; j_call: TRBJ2-1; v_call: TRBV27; cdr3_aa: CASRLAGGSYNEQFF; cdr3_nt: TGTGCCAGCAGGTTAGCGGGGGGTTCCTACAATGAGCAGTTCTTC
clone_size: few; d_call: .; j_call: TRBJ2-1; v_call: TRBV7-3; cdr3_aa: CASRYDSGAYNEQFF; cdr3_nt: TGTGCCAGCAGATACGACTCAGGGGCCTACAATGAGCAGTTCTTC
clone_size: .; d_call: .; j_call: TRBJ1-1; v_call: TRBV10-3; cdr3_aa: CAISVGGTEAFF; cdr3_nt: TGTGCCATCAGTGTAGGGGGAACTGAAGCTTTCTTT
clone_size: .; d_call: .; j_call: TRBJ2-2; v_call: TRBV9; cdr3_aa: CASSVVGLATTGELFF; cdr3_nt: TGTGCCAGCAGCGTAGTAGGGCTAGCGACTACCGGGGAGCTGTTTTTT
clone_size: .; d_call: TRBD2; j_call: TRBJ2-7; v_call: TRBV7-3; cdr3_aa: CASSNSQGGRHEQYF; cdr3_nt: TGTGCCAGCAGCAACTCCCAGGGAGGGCGGCACGAGCAGTACTTC
clone_size: .; d_call: TRBD1; j_call: TRBJ1-1; v_call: TRBV4-1; cdr3_aa: CASSQPMGQLKAFF; cdr3_nt: TGCGCCAGCAGCCAACCGATGGGACAGTTAAAAGCTTTCTTT
clone_size: .; d_call: TRBD1; j_call: TRBJ2-1; v_call: TRBV6-6; cdr3_aa: CASSYRDRRNYNEQFF; cdr3_nt: TGTGCCAGCAGTTACCGGGACAGGCGGAACTACAATGAGCAGTTCTTC
clone_size: .; d_call: TRBD1; j_call: TRBJ2-1; v_call: TRBV30; cdr3_aa: CAWSQGTRAYNEQFF; cdr3_nt: TGTGCCTGGTCACAGGGGACGAGGGCTTACAATGAGCAGTTCTTC
clone_size: .; d_call: TRBD1; j_call: TRBJ2-7; v_call: TRBV2; cdr3_aa: CASSADRGSYEQYF; cdr3_nt: TGTGCCAGCAGTGCCGACAGGGGGTCCTACGAGCAGTACTTC
clone_size: few; d_call: .; j_call: TRBJ1-1; v_call: TRBV20-1; cdr3_aa: CSASPRDTEAFF; cdr3_nt: TGCAGTGCTAGTCCTCGGGACACTGAAGCTTTCTTT
clone_size: .; d_call: .; j_call: TRBJ2-1; v_call: TRBV7-3; cdr3_aa: CASSLSGGRNEQFF; cdr3_nt: TGTGCCAGCAGCTTAAGCGGGGGCAGGAATGAGCAGTTCTTC
clone_size: .; d_call: TRBD1; j_call: TRBJ1-6; v_call: TRBV29-1; cdr3_aa: CSAAQGQGAPLHF; cdr3_nt: TGCAGCGCCGCCCAGGGACAGGGAGCACCCCTCCACTTT
clone_size: .; d_call: .; j_call: TRBJ2-4; v_call: TRBV5-4; cdr3_aa: CASSLEGRLAKNIQYF; cdr3_nt: TGTGCCAGCAGCTTGGAAGGCAGGCTAGCCAAAAACATTCAGTACTTC
clone_size: .; d_call: .; j_call: TRBJ1-4; v_call: TRBV7-2; cdr3_aa: CASSPDLRLMEKLFF; cdr3_nt: TGTGCCAGCAGCCCCGATCTTAGATTGATGGAAAAACTGTTTTTT
clone_size: .; d_call: .; j_call: TRBJ2-2; v_call: TRBV4-2; cdr3_aa: CASSQARSTGELFF; cdr3_nt: TGTGCCAGCAGCCAAGCAAGGAGTACCGGGGAGCTGTTTTTT
clone_size: .; d_call: .; j_call: TRBJ2-6; v_call: TRBV3-1/TRBV3-2; cdr3_aa: CASSYQGSGANVLTF; cdr3_nt: TGTGCCAGCAGCTACCAGGGCTCTGGGGCCAACGTCCTGACTTTC
clone_size: .; d_call: .; j_call: TRBJ2-3; v_call: TRBV5-1; cdr3_aa: CASSLISHRQVSLSTDTQYF; cdr3_nt: TGCGCCAGCAGCTTGATCTCCCACAGACAGGTCTCACTCTCCACAGATACGCAGTATTTT
clone_size: .; d_call: TRBD1; j_call: TRBJ1-5; v_call: TRBV3-1/TRBV3-2; cdr3_aa: CASSQFLGGSGPQHF; cdr3_nt: TGTGCCAGCAGCCAATTCCTAGGGGGCTCGGGGCCCCAGCATTTT
clone_size: once; d_call: TRBD1; j_call: TRBJ1-1; v_call: TRBV15; cdr3_aa: CATSALDRGPEAFF; cdr3_nt: TGTGCCACCAGCGCATTAGACAGGGGCCCTGAAGCTTTCTTT
clone_size: .; d_call: TRBD2; j_call: TRBJ2-3; v_call: TRBV6-2/TRBV6-3; cdr3_aa: CASSTGLAGVTDTQYF; cdr3_nt: TGTGCCAGCAGTACCGGACTAGCGGGGGTCACAGATACGCAGTATTTT
clone_size: .; d_call: .; j_call: TRBJ1-4; v_call: TRBV5-4; cdr3_aa: CASSLAGAGEKLFF; cdr3_nt: TGTGCCAGCAGCTTGGCAGGGGCGGGTGAAAAACTGTTTTTT
clone_size: .; d_call: TRBD2; j_call: TRBJ2-7; v_call: TRBV27; cdr3_aa: CASSPLLAGGYSYEQYF; cdr3_nt: TGTGCCAGCAGTCCCTTACTAGCGGGGGGATACTCCTACGAGCAGTACTTC
clone_size: .; d_call: .; j_call: TRBJ2-7; v_call: TRBV5-4; cdr3_aa: CASSLEQGGYEQYF; cdr3_nt: TGTGCCAGCAGCTTGGAGCAGGGGGGCTACGAGCAGTACTTC
clone_size: .; d_call: .; j_call: TRBJ2-1; v_call: TRBV9; cdr3_aa: CASSAGTLESEQFF; cdr3_nt: TGTGCCAGCAGCGCCGGGACTCTAGAAAGTGAGCAGTTCTTC
clone_size: .; d_call: .; j_call: TRBJ2-7; v_call: TRBV19; cdr3_aa: CASAPSPTVTYEQYF; cdr3_nt: TGTGCCAGCGCTCCTTCGCCGACAGTCACCTACGAGCAGTACTTC
clone_size: .; d_call: .; j_call: TRBJ1-5; v_call: TRBV4-1; cdr3_aa: CASRPLFLREVGVEPQHF; cdr3_nt: TGCGCCAGCAGGCCTCTGTTCCTGAGGGAGGTAGGTGTGGAGCCCCAGCATTTT
clone_size: once; d_call: .; j_call: TRBJ2-3; v_call: TRBV6-5; cdr3_aa: CASSRGGSTDTQYF; cdr3_nt: TGTGCCAGCAGCAGGGGCGGAAGCACAGATACGCAGTATTTT
clone_size: .; d_call: .; j_call: TRBJ2-7; v_call: TRBV4-2; cdr3_aa: CASSQRVEGWYEQYF; cdr3_nt: TGTGCCAGCAGCCAAAGGGTAGAGGGTTGGTACGAGCAGTACTTC
clone_size: .; d_call: .; j_call: TRBJ2-4; v_call: TRBV30; cdr3_aa: CAWTSPFLGIQYF; cdr3_nt: TGTGCCTGGACCTCGCCATTTCTAGGCATTCAGTACTTC
clone_size: .; d_call: TRBD1; j_call: TRBJ2-7; v_call: TRBV18; cdr3_aa: CASSIETGGHEQYF; cdr3_nt: TGTGCCAGCTCAATAGAAACAGGGGGCCACGAGCAGTACTTC
clone_size: once; d_call: .; j_call: TRBJ2-2; v_call: TRBV6-1; cdr3_aa: CASSEPPSNTGELFF; cdr3_nt: TGTGCCAGCAGTGAACCACCGAGTAACACCGGGGAGCTGTTTTTT
clone_size: few; d_call: .; j_call: TRBJ1-2; v_call: TRBV4-3; cdr3_aa: CASSQDRAGFYGYTF; cdr3_nt: TGCGCCAGCAGCCAAGACCGGGCAGGGTTTTATGGCTACACCTTC
clone_size: .; d_call: TRBD2; j_call: TRBJ2-3; v_call: TRBV7-6; cdr3_aa: CASSPGGSGRADTQYF; cdr3_nt: TGTGCCAGCAGCCCCGGGGGGTCGGGCAGGGCAGATACGCAGTATTTT
clone_size: .; d_call: .; j_call: TRBJ2-1; v_call: TRBV6-2/TRBV6-3; cdr3_aa: CASSLDSGAYNEQFF; cdr3_nt: TGTGCCAGCAGTCTGGACAGCGGGGCCTACAATGAGCAGTTCTTC
clone_size: .; d_call: .; j_call: TRBJ1-3; v_call: TRBV21-1; cdr3_aa: CASSFWDRESTIYF; cdr3_nt: TGTGCCAGCAGCTTCTGGGACAGGGAGTCCACCATATATTTT
clone_size: .; d_call: .; j_call: TRBJ1-2; v_call: TRBV28; cdr3_aa: CASSLIDYGYTF; cdr3_nt: TGTGCCAGCAGTTTAATCGACTATGGCTACACCTTC
clone_size: .; d_call: TRBD2; j_call: TRBJ2-2; v_call: TRBV10-3; cdr3_aa: CAISIGTSANTGELFF; cdr3_nt: TGTGCCATCAGTATAGGGACTAGCGCGAACACCGGGGAGCTGTTTTTT
clone_size: .; d_call: .; j_call: TRBJ1-1; v_call: TRBV7-9; cdr3_aa: CASSLLSMNTEAFF; cdr3_nt: TGTGCCAGCAGCTTACTGAGTATGAACACTGAAGCTTTCTTT
clone_size: .; d_call: .; j_call: TRBJ2-7; v_call: TRBV7-9; cdr3_aa: CASSIPGQYEQYF; cdr3_nt: TGTGCCAGCAGCATCCCAGGACAGTACGAGCAGTACTTC
clone_size: .; d_call: .; j_call: TRBJ2-2; v_call: TRBV5-6; cdr3_aa: CASSSPGTFNTGELFF; cdr3_nt: TGTGCCAGCAGCTCCCCCGGGACTTTCAACACCGGGGAGCTGTTTTTT
clone_size: .; d_call: .; j_call: TRBJ2-7; v_call: TRBV6-5; cdr3_aa: CASRSGVDSYEQYF; cdr3_nt: TGTGCCAGCAGGTCCGGGGTCGACTCCTACGAGCAGTACTTC
clone_size: .; d_call: TRBD1; j_call: TRBJ2-7; v_call: TRBV11-2; cdr3_aa: CASSLDRGLSYEQYF; cdr3_nt: TGTGCCAGCAGCTTGGACAGGGGCCTTTCCTACGAGCAGTACTTC
clone_size: once; d_call: .; j_call: TRBJ2-7; v_call: TRBV7-9; cdr3_aa: CASSLVGGQLSYEQYF; cdr3_nt: TGTGCCAGCAGCTTAGTTGGGGGCCAACTCTCCTACGAGCAGTACTTC